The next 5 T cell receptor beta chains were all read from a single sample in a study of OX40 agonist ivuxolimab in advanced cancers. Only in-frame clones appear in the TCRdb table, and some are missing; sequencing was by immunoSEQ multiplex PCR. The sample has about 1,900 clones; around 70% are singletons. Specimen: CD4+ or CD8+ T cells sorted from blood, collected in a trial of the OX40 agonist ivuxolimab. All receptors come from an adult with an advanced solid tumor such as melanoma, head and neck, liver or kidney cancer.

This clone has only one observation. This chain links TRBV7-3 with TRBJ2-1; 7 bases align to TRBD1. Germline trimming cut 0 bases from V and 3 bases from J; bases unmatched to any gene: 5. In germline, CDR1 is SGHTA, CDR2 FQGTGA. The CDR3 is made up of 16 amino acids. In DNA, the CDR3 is TGTGCCAGCAGCTTAACCCCGGGACAGATCTACAATGAGCAGTTCTTC. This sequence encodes CASSLTPGQIYNEQFF. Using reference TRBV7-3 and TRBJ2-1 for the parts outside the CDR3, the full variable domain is GAGVSQTPSNKVTEKGKYVELRCDPISGHTALYWYRQSLGQGPEFLIYFQGTGAADDSGLPNDRFFAVRPEGSVSTLKIQRTERGDSAVYLCASSLTPGQIYNEQFFGPGTRLTVL.

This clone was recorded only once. CDR3 in DNA: TGTGCCAGCAGTAGTACAGGGGGCTGGGATACGCAGTATTTT. This encodes CASSSTGGWDTQYF. The V call is TRBV27, the J call TRBJ2-3, with 9 bases aligning to TRBD1. J gave up 6 bases and V 5 bases, and 6 bases lay outside the gene matches. The CDR3 is 14 amino acids. CDR1 MNHEY and CDR2 SMNVEV come from the germline V gene (reference sequence).

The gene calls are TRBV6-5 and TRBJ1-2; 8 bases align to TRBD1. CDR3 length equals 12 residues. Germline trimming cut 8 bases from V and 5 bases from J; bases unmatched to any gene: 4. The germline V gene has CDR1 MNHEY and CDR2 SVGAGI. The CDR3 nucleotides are TGTGCCAGCCTCGACAGGGGTTATGGCTACACCTTC. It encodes CASLDRGYGYTF.

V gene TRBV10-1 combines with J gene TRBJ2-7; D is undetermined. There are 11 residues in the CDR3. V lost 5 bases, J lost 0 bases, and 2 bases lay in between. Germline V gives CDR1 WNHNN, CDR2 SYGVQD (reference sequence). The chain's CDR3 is CASSFSYEQYF. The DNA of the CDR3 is TGCGCCAGCAGTTTCTCCTACGAGCAGTACTTC.

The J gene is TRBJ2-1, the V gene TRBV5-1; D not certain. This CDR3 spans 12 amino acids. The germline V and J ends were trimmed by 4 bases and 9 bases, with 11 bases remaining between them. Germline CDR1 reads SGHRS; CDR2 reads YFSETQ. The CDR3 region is CASSPDPSEQFF. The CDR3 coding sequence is TGCGCCAGCAGCCCGGACCCATCTGAGCAGTTCTTC. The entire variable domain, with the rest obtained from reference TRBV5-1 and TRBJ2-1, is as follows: KAGVTQTPRYLIKTRGQQVTLSCSPISGHRSVSWYQQTPGQGLQFLFEYFSETQRNKGNFPGRFSGRQFSNSRSEMNVSTLELGDSALYLCASSPDPSEQFFGPGTRLTVL.